Listed below are T cell receptor beta chains from one sample, sequenced in a study of metastatic and nonmetastatic thyroid tumors. With MiXCR, TCRdb reprocessed the PCR reads. The data hold 90,000 or so clones, with 8% to 9.5% observed a single time. The specimen sequenced was blood. These receptors came from a female donor with papillary thyroid cancer or a benign thyroid nodule (not recorded which). Some clones in this sample may be carry-over from other donors' samples. Each CDR3 is given with its conserved first and last residue. Each record gives: V gene, D gene, J gene, clone size, CDR3 protein, CDR3 DNA. A D gene is named only where the DNA matches it firmly. Size is omitted from some rows. Given values are once, few, many or a class for expanded clones.

>TRBV7-9|.|TRBJ1-1|few
CASTYTNTEAFF
TGTGCCAGCACGTACACGAACACTGAAGCTTTCTTT
>TRBV10-1|.|TRBJ2-2|.
CASRAIGDTGDLFF
TGCGCCAGCAGGGCTATAGGGGACACCGGGGACCTGTTTTTT
>TRBV5-1|.|TRBJ2-3|many
CASSLARTPDTQYF
TGCGCCAGCAGCTTGGCCCGGACCCCGGATACGCAGTATTTT
>TRBV2|TRBD1|TRBJ1-4|many
CASNRDRGSNEKLFF
TGTGCCAGTAACCGGGACAGGGGGTCTAATGAAAAACTGTTTTTT
>TRBV24-1|.|TRBJ2-1|many
CAPQPRGPTTRNEQFF
TGTGCCCCCCAGCCCAGGGGACCCACTACGAGGAATGAGCAGTTCTTC
>TRBV6-1|.|TRBJ1-1|few
CDSSGFGIVFDTEAFF
TGTGACAGCAGTGGGTTTGGTATTGTCTTCGACACTGAAGCTTTCTTT
>TRBV27|TRBD2|TRBJ2-1|many
CASMGAGTDNEQFF
TGTGCCAGCATGGGAGCGGGGACGGACAATGAGCAGTTCTTC
>TRBV5-1|.|TRBJ2-7|many
CASSSGVGRSYEQYF
TGCGCCAGCAGCTCGGGTGTGGGTAGATCCTACGAGCAGTACTTC
>TRBV24-1|.|TRBJ2-2|many
CATSDPEGINGELFF
TGTGCCACCAGTGACCCAGAGGGCATAAACGGGGAGCTGTTTTTT
>TRBV20-1|.|TRBJ2-1|many
CSASEGGRNEQFF
TGCAGCGCTAGTGAGGGGGGTAGGAATGAGCAGTTCTTC
>TRBV28|.|TRBJ2-7|many
CASSSPYAGNSEQYF
TGTGCCAGCAGTTCCCCCTATGCAGGGAATAGCGAGCAGTACTTC
>TRBV6-1|TRBD2|TRBJ2-6|many
CASSSGGSGANVLTF
TGTGCCAGCAGTTCGGGGGGGTCCGGGGCCAACGTCCTGACTTTC
>TRBV4-2|.|TRBJ2-2|many
CASSRRSGTANTGELFF
TGTGCCAGCAGCCGACGGTCCGGGACCGCGAACACCGGGGAGCTGTTTTTT
>TRBV6-1|TRBD1|TRBJ1-6|many
CASSPTGARNNSPLHF
TGTGCCAGCAGCCCGACAGGGGCGCGAAATAATTCACCCCTCCACTTT
>TRBV6-6|.|TRBJ2-7|many
CASSYSRGSYEQYF
TGTGCCAGCAGTTACTCGAGGGGATCCTACGAGCAGTACTTC
>TRBV5-1|.|TRBJ1-2|.
CASSLDGQDYGYTF
TGCGCCAGCAGCTTGGACGGGCAGGACTATGGCTACACCTTC
>TRBV6-2/TRBV6-3|TRBD1|TRBJ1-5|many
CASSWDRGVPGNQPQHF
TGTGCCAGCAGTTGGGACAGGGGAGTTCCTGGCAATCAGCCCCAGCATTTT
>TRBV20-1|TRBD1|TRBJ2-7|many
CSASYRGNEQYF
TGCAGTGCTAGCTACAGGGGAAACGAGCAGTACTTC
>TRBV11-2|.|TRBJ2-7|.
CASSPGRAGGVYEQYF
TGTGCCAGCAGCCCGGGACGAGCTGGGGGCGTATACGAGCAGTACTTC
>TRBV5-1|.|TRBJ2-3|few
CASSFSGGTDTQYF
TGCGCCAGCAGCTTCTCAGGGGGCACAGATACGCAGTATTTT
>TRBV6-1|.|TRBJ2-7|many
CASKMGNRYYEQYF
TGTGCCAGCAAAATGGGTAACCGATACTACGAGCAGTACTTC
>TRBV19|TRBD1|TRBJ2-3|many
CASSTTGTGKDTQYF
TGTGCCAGTAGCACGACCGGGACAGGGAAAGATACGCAGTATTTT
>TRBV7-9|.|TRBJ1-5|many
CASTQSGSNQPQHF
TGTGCCAGCACCCAAAGTGGTAGCAATCAGCCCCAGCATTTT
>TRBV2|.|TRBJ2-1|many
CASLGGINEQFF
TGTGCCAGCCTGGGCGGAATCAATGAGCAGTTCTTC
>TRBV20-1|TRBD2|TRBJ2-2|many
CSARDPTSGGDTGELFF
TGCAGTGCTAGAGATCCGACTAGCGGGGGGGACACCGGGGAGCTGTTTTTT
>TRBV5-1|.|TRBJ2-2|many
CASSWGIGTGELFF
TGCGCCAGCAGCTGGGGAATCGGGACCGGGGAGCTGTTTTTT
>TRBV28|.|TRBJ1-6|.
CASSFESGNSPLHF
TGTGCCAGCAGTTTCGAGTCGGGTAATTCACCCCTCCACTTT
>TRBV6-1|TRBD1|TRBJ2-7|many
CASKLTGGSYEQYF
TGTGCCAGCAAATTAACAGGGGGCTCCTACGAGCAGTACTTC
>TRBV13|TRBD2|TRBJ2-1|many
CASSKPPSGGDFF
TGTGCCAGCAGCAAACCTCCAAGCGGGGGCGACTTCTTC
>TRBV6-1|.|TRBJ1-2|many
CASSDRGRAGYGYTF
TGTGCCAGCAGTGACCGAGGGAGGGCGGGCTATGGCTACACCTTC
>TRBV11-2|TRBD2|TRBJ2-2|many
CASSLTSGGNTGELFF
TGTGCCAGCAGCTTGACTAGCGGGGGGAACACCGGGGAGCTGTTTTTT
>TRBV6-1|.|TRBJ1-4|.
CASTWTSATNEKLFF
TGTGCCAGCACCTGGACGAGTGCAACTAATGAAAAACTGTTTTTT
>TRBV18|TRBD1|TRBJ1-2|once
CASSPSDRPYDYGYTF
TGTGCCAGCTCACCCTCGGACAGGCCATATGACTATGGCTACACCTTC
>TRBV2|.|TRBJ1-1|many
CASSEGGANTEAFF
TGTGCCAGCAGTGAAGGGGGGGCTAACACTGAAGCTTTCTTT
>TRBV11-3|.|TRBJ2-2|many
CASSPKAVAGELFF
TGTGCCAGCAGCCCAAAGGCTGTGGCCGGGGAGCTGTTTTTT
>TRBV19|TRBD1|TRBJ1-1|few
CASSPRTGVNTEAFF
TGTGCCAGTAGTCCCCGGACAGGGGTTAACACTGAAGCTTTCTTT
>TRBV27|.|TRBJ2-7|.
CASSTTDTYEQYF
TGTGCCAGCAGTACAACGGACACCTACGAGCAGTACTTC
>TRBV29-1|.|TRBJ1-3|many
CSVGDGGNTIYF
TGCAGCGTTGGGGACGGAGGAAACACCATATATTTT
>TRBV10-1|TRBD1|TRBJ2-3|many
CASSGTGFADTQYF
TGCGCCAGCAGTGGGACAGGGTTTGCAGATACGCAGTATTTT
>TRBV27|.|TRBJ1-6|.
CASSQPPGHYNSPLHF
TGTGCCAGCAGTCAGCCTCCGGGACACTATAATTCACCCCTCCACTTT
>TRBV2|.|TRBJ2-3|many
CASSISSSTDTQYF
TGTGCCAGCAGTATCAGTTCTAGCACAGATACGCAGTATTTT
>TRBV10-1|TRBD2|TRBJ2-3|many
CASSDVLAGETDTQYF
TGCGCCAGCAGTGACGTGCTAGCGGGGGAAACAGATACGCAGTATTTT
>TRBV5-1|TRBD1|TRBJ2-1|.
CASRGDRADEQFF
TGCGCCAGCAGAGGGGACAGGGCAGATGAGCAGTTCTTC
>TRBV6-1|TRBD1|TRBJ2-2|once
CASSVRDRGAWAWELFF
TGTGCCAGCAGTGTCCGGGACAGGGGTGCTTGGGCCTGGGAGCTGTTTTTT
>TRBV6-1|TRBD1|TRBJ2-7|many
CASTLGQGAREQYF
TGTGCCAGCACCCTAGGACAGGGGGCGCGGGAGCAGTACTTC
>TRBV4-2|.|TRBJ1-6|many
CASSQETLSSYNSPLHF
TGTGCCAGCAGCCAAGAAACGCTGAGCTCCTATAATTCACCCCTCCACTTT
>TRBV4-1|.|TRBJ2-3|many
CASSQDRELWWDTQYF
TGCGCCAGCAGCCAAGATCGGGAGCTGTGGTGGGATACGCAGTATTTT
>TRBV18|.|TRBJ2-5|.
CASSWATQETQYF
TGTGCCAGCTCATGGGCGACCCAAGAGACCCAGTACTTC
>TRBV7-3|.|TRBJ1-1|.
CASSLTKNTEAFF
TGTGCCAGCAGCTTAACCAAAAACACTGAAGCTTTCTTT
>TRBV6-1|.|TRBJ1-3|medium-sized
CASSELTASGNTIYF
TGTGCCAGCAGTGAACTGACGGCCTCTGGAAACACCATATATTTT
>TRBV29-1|.|TRBJ1-2|.
CSVEWQGVRGYTF
TGCAGCGTTGAGTGGCAGGGAGTTAGGGGCTACACCTTC
>TRBV12-3/TRBV12-4|TRBD1|TRBJ1-1|many
CASSARQGRGNTEAFF
TGTGCCAGCAGTGCCCGACAGGGGAGGGGGAACACTGAAGCTTTCTTT